This T cell receptor (beta chain) was identified during a study of Ad26.COV2.S vaccination and SARS-CoV-2 variants. The wider study: By the intramuscular route, Ad26.COV2.S was given once, or twice 56 days apart. Broader study findings: Reportedly, after vaccination the spike-specific CD8+ and CD4+ T cell responses displayed substantial breadth.

Points on this clone: Its antigen is still unknown.

TCRdb's copy holds only in-frame clones and misses some; the assay was immunoSEQ multiplex PCR. The sample carries 400,000 to 450,000 clones, less than 95% recorded once. Treatment indicated: 15 to 20 received Ad26.COV2.S at low or high dose, single or two shots; about 5 received placebo; per-sample allocation not given. Samples analyzed were those drawn on day 63 after the first vaccine or placebo injection. Boston supplied an adult donor aged 18-55 years. CDR1 and CDR2 from the germline V gene are SGHTA and FQGTGA. This CDR3 comprises 14 residues. V lost 2 bases and J 6 bases, leaving 12 bases between the germline ends.

This sequence joins TRBV7-3 and TRBJ2-3; D remains unclear. The sequence came from a person between 18 and 65 years old who received the Ad26.COV2.S COVID-19 vaccine or a placebo. Material: peripheral blood, obtained in a trial of Ad26.COV2.S vaccine versus placebo. The CDR3 sequence: CASSLGTLRDTQYF. The CDR3 DNA reads as TGTGCCAGCAGCTTAGGCACTTTAAGGGATACGCAGTATTTT.